Listed below are T cell receptor beta chains from one sample, sequenced in a study of HIV-infected patients and healthy controls. TCRdb processed the 5' RACE reads anew with MiXCR; each CDR3 protein has one entry. The data show roughly 70,000 distinct CDR3 sequences, roughly a sixth seen once. The sample was CD4+ T cells from blood. All receptors come from a human donor in good health. Both conserved end residues are part of each CDR3.

TRBJ1-6,TRBV20-1,CSAPGQGHYNSPLHF
TRBJ1-1,TRBV6-2/TRBV6-3,CASSTSFARNTEAFF
TRBJ2-5,TRBV29-1,CSVTTSGVQETQYF
TRBJ2-7,TRBV7-2,CASSLKGSVPQYF
TRBJ2-1,TRBV7-2,CAISRSGGLNNEQFF
TRBJ2-1,TRBV6-2/TRBV6-3,CASWKNIRSSYNEQFF
TRBJ2-3,TRBV2,CASGKRGGFTDTQYF
TRBJ1-3,TRBV7-2,CASSLGGSPGNTIYF
TRBJ2-3,TRBV6-2/TRBV6-3,CASTLLGVDTQYF
TRBJ2-5,TRBV2,CASSSQGKETQYF
TRBJ2-7,TRBV30,CAWRANYEQYF
TRBJ2-5,TRBV24-1,CATSDSRQGRRKTQYF
TRBJ2-1,TRBV25-1,CASSQGGGTYNEQFF
TRBJ2-6,TRBV7-9,CASSSLRESGANVLTF
TRBJ1-2,TRBV7-2,CASSFKDSGYTF